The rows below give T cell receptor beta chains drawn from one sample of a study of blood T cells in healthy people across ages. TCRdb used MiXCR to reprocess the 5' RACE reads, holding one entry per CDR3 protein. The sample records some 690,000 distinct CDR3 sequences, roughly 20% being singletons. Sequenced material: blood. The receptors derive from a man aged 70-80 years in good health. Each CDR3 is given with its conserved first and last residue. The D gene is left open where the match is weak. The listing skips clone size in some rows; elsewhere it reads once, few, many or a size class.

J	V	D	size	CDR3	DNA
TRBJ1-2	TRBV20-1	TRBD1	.	CSARPGTGDYGYTF	TGCAGTGCTAGACCCGGGACAGGGGACTATGGCTACACCTTC
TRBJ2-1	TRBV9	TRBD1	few	CASSARDSAYNEQFF	TGTGCCAGCAGCGCCCGGGACAGTGCCTACAATGAGCAGTTCTTC
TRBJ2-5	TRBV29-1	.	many	CSVDGGSETQYF	TGCAGCGTTGATGGGGGTTCAGAGACCCAGTACTTC
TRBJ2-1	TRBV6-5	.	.	CASNEQFF	TGTGCCAGCAATGAGCAGTTCTTC
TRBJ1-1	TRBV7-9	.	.	CAIPAAVINTEAFF	TGTGCCATCCCTGCGGCGGTAATCAACACTGAAGCTTTCTTT
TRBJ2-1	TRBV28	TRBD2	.	CASSSLTSGSVNEQFF	TGTGCCAGCAGTTCGCTGACTAGCGGGAGTGTGAATGAGCAGTTCTTC
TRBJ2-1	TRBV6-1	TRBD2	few	CASSREGRGEQFF	TGTGCCAGCAGCAGGGAGGGCCGGGGTGAGCAGTTCTTC
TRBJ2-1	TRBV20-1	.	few	CSALLSLHNEQFF	TGCAGTGCCCTTCTGAGTCTTCACAATGAGCAGTTCTTC
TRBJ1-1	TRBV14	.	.	CASSQWGLETEAFF	TGTGCCAGCAGCCAATGGGGCTTGGAAACTGAAGCTTTCTTT
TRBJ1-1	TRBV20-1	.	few	CSARGGAVNTEAFF	TGCAGTGCTAGGGGGGGGGCAGTCAACACTGAAGCTTTCTTT
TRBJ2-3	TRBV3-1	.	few	CASSLLLDLDTQYF	TGTGCCAGCAGCCTCCTTCTGGACTTAGATACGCAGTATTTT
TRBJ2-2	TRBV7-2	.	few	CASSLNRNTVELFF	TGTGCCAGCAGCTTAAACAGGAACACCGTGGAGCTGTTTTTT
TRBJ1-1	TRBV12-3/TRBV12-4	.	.	CASSPLGPGRTEAFF	TGTGCCAGCAGCCCCTTAGGGCCGGGGAGGACTGAAGCTTTCTTT
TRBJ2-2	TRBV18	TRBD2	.	CASSSWTRATRELFF	TGTGCCAGCTCAAGTTGGACTAGGGCCACCAGGGAGCTGTTTTTT
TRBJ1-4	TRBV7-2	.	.	CASSRGEEKLFF	TGTGCCAGCAGCCGGGGAGAAGAAAAACTGTTTTTT
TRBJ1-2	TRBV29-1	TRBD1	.	CSAIDRGSGYGYTF	TGCAGCGCGATAGACAGGGGGTCCGGCTATGGCTACACCTTC
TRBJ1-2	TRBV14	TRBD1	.	CASSFDRVGYTF	TGTGCCAGCAGCTTCGACAGGGTTGGCTACACCTTC
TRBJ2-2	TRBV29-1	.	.	CSVEWGSGTGELFF	TGCAGCGTTGAATGGGGGAGTGGTACCGGGGAGCTGTTTTTT
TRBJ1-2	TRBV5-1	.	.	CASSSGQPQDYGYTF	TGCGCCAGCAGCTCGGGCCAGCCGCAGGACTATGGCTACACCTTC
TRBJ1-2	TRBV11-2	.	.	CASSSTRRGALGYGYTF	TGTGCCAGCAGCTCTACACGCCGGGGGGCTCTTGGCTATGGCTACACCTTC
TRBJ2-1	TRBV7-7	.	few	CASSPRQDPVYNEQFF	TGTGCCAGCAGCCCAAGGCAGGACCCTGTTTACAATGAGCAGTTCTTC
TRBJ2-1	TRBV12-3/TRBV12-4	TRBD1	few	CASSSGQGAESYNEQFF	TGTGCCAGCAGTTCGGGACAGGGGGCGGAATCCTACAATGAGCAGTTCTTC
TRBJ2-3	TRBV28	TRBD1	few	CASSSGDRGSADTQYF	TGTGCCAGCAGTTCCGGCGACAGGGGGAGCGCAGATACGCAGTATTTT
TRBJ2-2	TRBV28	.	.	CACSLSSYGGGFNTGELFF	TGTGCCTGCAGTTTATCCAGCTATGGCGGGGGCTTTAACACCGGGGAGCTGTTTTTT
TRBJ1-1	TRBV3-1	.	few	CASTPRWDYTEAFF	TGTGCCAGCACCCCCCGATGGGACTACACTGAAGCTTTCTTT
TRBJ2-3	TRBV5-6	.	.	CASRPGLSSNTQYF	TGTGCCAGCAGGCCGGGACTTAGCTCCAATACGCAGTATTTT
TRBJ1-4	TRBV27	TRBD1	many	CASSPGQGRRNEKLFF	TGTGCCAGCAGCCCGGGACAGGGAAGGAGAAATGAAAAACTGTTTTTT
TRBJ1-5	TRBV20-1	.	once	CSARDVQGGQPQHF	TGCAGTGCTAGAGATGTCCAGGGAGGGCAGCCCCAGCATTTT
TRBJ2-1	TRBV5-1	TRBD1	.	CASSLGGDRGVDEQFF	TGCGCCAGCAGCTTGGGCGGTGACAGGGGCGTCGATGAGCAGTTCTTC
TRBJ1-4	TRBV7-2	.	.	CASSLAVTNEKLFF	TGTGCCAGCAGCTTAGCTGTAACTAATGAAAAACTGTTTTTT
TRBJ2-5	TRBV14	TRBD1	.	CASSQWTGGEETQYF	TGTGCCAGCAGCCAATGGACAGGGGGCGAAGAGACCCAGTACTTC
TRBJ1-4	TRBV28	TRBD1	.	CASSPRQGGNEKLFF	TGTGCCAGCAGTCCCCGACAGGGGGGTAATGAAAAACTGTTTTTT
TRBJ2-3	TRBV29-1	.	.	CSVGGQSTDTQYF	TGCAGCGTGGGGGGACAGTCCACAGATACGCAGTATTTT
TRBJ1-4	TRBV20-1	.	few	CRAGKLFF	TGCAGGGCCGGGAAACTGTTTTTT
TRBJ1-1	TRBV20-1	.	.	CSAPLPGTENTWWGTEAFF	TGCAGTGCTCCCCTCCCCGGGACGGAGAATACCTGGTGGGGCACTGAAGCTTTCTTT
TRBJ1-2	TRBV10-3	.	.	CAISRTEVYGYTF	TGTGCCATCAGTCGGACAGAGGTCTATGGCTACACCTTC
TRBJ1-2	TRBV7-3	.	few	CASALDTGTGAGYTF	TGTGCCAGCGCCCTGGACACCGGGACCGGGGCCGGCTACACCTTC
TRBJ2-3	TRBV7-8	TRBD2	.	CASSLRTGGGGAQYF	TGTGCCAGCAGCTTAAGGACTGGCGGGGGAGGGGCGCAGTATTTT
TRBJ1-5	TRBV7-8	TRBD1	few	CASSRGQEVYSNQPQHF	TGTGCCAGCAGCCGGGGACAGGAGGTATATAGCAATCAGCCCCAGCATTTT
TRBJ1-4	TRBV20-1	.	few	CSAPLRGSNEKLFF	TGCAGTGCTCCCCTGCGTGGGTCTAATGAAAAACTGTTTTTT
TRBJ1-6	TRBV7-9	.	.	CASSLRIGQGDKSPLHF	TGTGCCAGCAGCCTACGTATTGGGCAGGGTGATAAGTCACCCCTCCACTTT
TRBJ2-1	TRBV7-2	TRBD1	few	CASSLQRQTGGLFF	TGTGCCAGCAGCTTGCAAAGGCAGACAGGGGGTCTGTTCTTC
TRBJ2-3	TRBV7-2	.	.	CASTPGQLSTDTQYF	TGTGCCAGCACCCCGGGACAACTTAGCACAGATACGCAGTATTTT
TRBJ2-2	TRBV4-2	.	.	CASSQELIGELFF	TGTGCCAGCAGCCAAGAGCTGATCGGGGAGCTGTTTTTT
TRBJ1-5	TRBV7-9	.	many	CASSLGGTGPSNQPQHF	TGTGCCAGCAGCTTAGGAGGTACAGGGCCCAGCAATCAGCCCCAGCATTTT
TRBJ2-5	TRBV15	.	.	CATSRVGQWIEVQETQYF	TGTGCCACCAGCAGAGTGGGGCAGTGGATTGAGGTACAAGAGACCCAGTACTTC
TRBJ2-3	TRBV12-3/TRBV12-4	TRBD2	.	CASSFSGLAGVGTQYF	TGTGCCAGCAGTTTTTCGGGGCTAGCGGGAGTAGGTACGCAGTATTTT
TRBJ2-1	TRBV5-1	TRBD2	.	CASSLGISGSVHEQFF	TGCGCCAGCAGCCTTGGAATTAGCGGGAGTGTCCATGAGCAGTTCTTC
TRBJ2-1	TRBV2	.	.	CASKKGLASGNEQFF	TGTGCCAGCAAGAAAGGGCTAGCGAGTGGCAATGAGCAGTTCTTC
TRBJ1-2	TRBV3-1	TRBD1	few	CASSHRDRPYGYTF	TGTGCCAGCAGCCACCGGGACAGGCCCTATGGCTACACTTTC
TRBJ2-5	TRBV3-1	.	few	CASSPSRDGTQYF	TGTGCCAGCAGCCCCTCGCGGGATGGGACCCAGTACTTC
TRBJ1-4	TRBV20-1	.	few	CSAPNRDTNIVNEKLFF	TGCAGTGCTCCAAACCGGGACACAAACATTGTTAATGAAAAACTGTTTTTT
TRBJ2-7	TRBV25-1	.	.	CASSELGSGETQYF	TGTGCCAGCAGTGAATTAGGGTCAGGAGAAACGCAGTACTTC
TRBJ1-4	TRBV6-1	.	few	CASRPRAAGTRAGEKLFF	TGTGCCAGCAGACCCCGAGCGGCAGGTACTCGGGCCGGGGAAAAACTGTTTTTT
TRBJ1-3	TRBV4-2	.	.	CASSQERADPGNTIYF	TGTGCCAGCAGCCAAGAACGGGCAGATCCTGGAAACACCATATATTTT
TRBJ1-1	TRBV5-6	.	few	CASSRRANTEAFF	TGTGCCAGCAGCCGGCGGGCGAACACTGAAGCTTTCTTT
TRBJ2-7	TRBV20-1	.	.	CSASFLGPGSTLDAYEQYF	TGCAGTGCCTCCTTTTTAGGACCCGGGTCGACTTTGGACGCCTACGAGCAGTACTTC